What follows describes a single T cell receptor beta chain. These data come from a study of control samples from healthy donors and cancer patients. Sequencing was performed with immunoSEQ multiplex PCR; in TCRdb, only in-frame clones are kept and a portion is missing. Here the sample spans about 75,000 clones, 85% to 95% being singletons. Germline lookup yields CDR1 SGHVS and CDR2 FQNEAQ. V lost 5 bases to trimming and J lost 7 bases, with 17 bases between them. The CDR3 length is 14 residues. The TCR was taken from a middle-aged woman in good health. The specimen was blood. The chain combines TRBV7-8 with TRBJ2-5; D is tentatively TRBD1 or TRBD2 (5 bases each). This chain's CDR3 is CASSPRVGVGTQYF. Here the CDR3 DNA reads TGTGCCAGCAGCCCCCGTGTGGGGGTGGGGACCCAGTACTTC.